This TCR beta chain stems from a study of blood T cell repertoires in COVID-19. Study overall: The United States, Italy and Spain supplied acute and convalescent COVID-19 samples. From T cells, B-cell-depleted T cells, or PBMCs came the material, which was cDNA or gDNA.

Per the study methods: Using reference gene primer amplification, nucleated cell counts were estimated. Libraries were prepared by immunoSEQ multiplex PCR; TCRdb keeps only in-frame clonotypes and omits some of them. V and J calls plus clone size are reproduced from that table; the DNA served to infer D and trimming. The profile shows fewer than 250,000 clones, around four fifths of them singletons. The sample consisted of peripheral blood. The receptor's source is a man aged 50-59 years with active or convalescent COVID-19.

Here the CDR3 DNA reads TGTGCCAGTAGTATCTACAGGAGGGCCAATCAGCCCCAGCATTTT. This gives the protein CASSIYRRANQPQHF. The gene calls are TRBV19 and TRBJ1-5, with D perhaps matching TRBD1 (5 bases). V was trimmed by 3 bases and J by 3 bases, leaving 12 bases between them. This CDR3 has 15 amino acids. Germline V lookup: CDR1 LNHDA, CDR2 SQIVND (reference sequence).